This TCR beta chain is from a study of blood T cell repertoires in COVID-19. Study-wide context: Samples taken during acute and convalescent COVID-19 were collected in the United States, Italy and Spain.

In germline, CDR1 is MDHEN, CDR2 SYDVKM. This CDR3 is built from 14 residues. V lost 1 base and J lost 1, with 5 bases in between. TCRdb keeps only in-frame clones here, not all; method: immunoSEQ multiplex PCR. Of hundreds of thousands of clones in the sample, 85% were seen once. This chain links TRBV28 with TRBJ2-1; D not resolved. The material sequenced was peripheral blood. The source is a woman in her forties or fifties with active or convalescent COVID-19. CDR3 bases: TGTGCCAGCAGTTTATTCAGATCCTACAATGAGCAGTTCTTC. Translation: CASSLFRSYNEQFF.